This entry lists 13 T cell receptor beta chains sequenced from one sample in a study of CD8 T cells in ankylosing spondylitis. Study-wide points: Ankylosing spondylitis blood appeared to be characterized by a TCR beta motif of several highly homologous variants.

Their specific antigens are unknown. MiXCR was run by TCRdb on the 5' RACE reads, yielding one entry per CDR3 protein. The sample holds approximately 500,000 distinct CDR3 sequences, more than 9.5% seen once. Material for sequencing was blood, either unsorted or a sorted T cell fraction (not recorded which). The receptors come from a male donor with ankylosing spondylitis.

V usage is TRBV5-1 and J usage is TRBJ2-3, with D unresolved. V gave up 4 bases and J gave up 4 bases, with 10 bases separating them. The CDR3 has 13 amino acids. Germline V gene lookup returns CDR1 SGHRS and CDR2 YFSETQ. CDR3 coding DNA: TGCGCCAGCAGCCGCCAACGGGCAGATACGCAGTATTTT. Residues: CASSRQRADTQYF.

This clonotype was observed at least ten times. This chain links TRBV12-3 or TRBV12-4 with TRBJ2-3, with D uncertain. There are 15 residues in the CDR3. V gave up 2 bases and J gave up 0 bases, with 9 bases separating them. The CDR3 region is CASSLPRASTDTQYF. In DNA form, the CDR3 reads TGTGCCAGCAGTTTACCTCGCGCCAGCACAGATACGCAGTATTTT.

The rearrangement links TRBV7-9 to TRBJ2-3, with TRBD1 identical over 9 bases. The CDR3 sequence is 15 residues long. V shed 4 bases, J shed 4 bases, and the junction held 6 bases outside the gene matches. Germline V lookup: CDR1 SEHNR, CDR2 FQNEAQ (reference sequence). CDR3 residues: CASSSRGQGADTQYF. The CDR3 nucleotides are TGTGCCAGCAGCTCCCGGGGACAGGGCGCAGATACGCAGTATTTT.

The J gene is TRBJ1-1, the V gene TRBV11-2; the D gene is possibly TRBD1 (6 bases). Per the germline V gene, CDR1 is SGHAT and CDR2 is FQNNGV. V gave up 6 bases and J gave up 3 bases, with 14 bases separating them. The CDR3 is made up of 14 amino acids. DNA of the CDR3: TGTGCCAGCAGACCTGGACAGACGGACACTGAAGCTTTCTTT. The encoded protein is CASRPGQTDTEAFF.

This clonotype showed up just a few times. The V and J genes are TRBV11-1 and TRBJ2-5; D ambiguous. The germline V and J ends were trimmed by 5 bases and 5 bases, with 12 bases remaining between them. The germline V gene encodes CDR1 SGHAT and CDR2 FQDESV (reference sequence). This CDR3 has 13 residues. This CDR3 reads CASSEQLRETQYF. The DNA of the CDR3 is TGTGCCAGCAGCGAACAGCTTAGGGAGACCCAGTACTTC.

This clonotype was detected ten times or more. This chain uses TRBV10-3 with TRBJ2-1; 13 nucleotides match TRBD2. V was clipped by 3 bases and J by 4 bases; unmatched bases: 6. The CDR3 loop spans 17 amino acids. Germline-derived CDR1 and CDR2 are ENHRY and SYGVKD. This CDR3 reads CAISDTSGRAVYNEQFF. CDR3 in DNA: TGTGCCATCAGTGATACTAGCGGGAGGGCGGTATACAATGAGCAGTTCTTC.

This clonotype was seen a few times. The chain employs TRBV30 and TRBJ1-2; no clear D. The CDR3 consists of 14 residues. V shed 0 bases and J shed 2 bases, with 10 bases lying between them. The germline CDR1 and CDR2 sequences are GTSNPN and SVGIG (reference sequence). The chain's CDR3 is CAWSVGNGNYGYTF. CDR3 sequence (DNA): TGTGCCTGGAGTGTGGGAAACGGGAACTATGGCTACACCTTC.

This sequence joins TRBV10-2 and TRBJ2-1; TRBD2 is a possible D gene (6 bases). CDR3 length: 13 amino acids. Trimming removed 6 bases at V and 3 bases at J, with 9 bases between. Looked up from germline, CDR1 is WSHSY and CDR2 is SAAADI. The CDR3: CASREGRYNEQFF. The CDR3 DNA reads TGCGCCAGCAGGGAGGGCCGCTACAATGAGCAGTTCTTC.

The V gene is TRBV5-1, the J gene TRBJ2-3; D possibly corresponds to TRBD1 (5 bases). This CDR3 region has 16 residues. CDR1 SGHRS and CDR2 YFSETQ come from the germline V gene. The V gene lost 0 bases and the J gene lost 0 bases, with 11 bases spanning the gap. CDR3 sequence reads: CASSLEGVPSTDTQYF. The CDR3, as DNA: TGCGCCAGCAGCTTGGAAGGGGTCCCTAGCACAGATACGCAGTATTTT.

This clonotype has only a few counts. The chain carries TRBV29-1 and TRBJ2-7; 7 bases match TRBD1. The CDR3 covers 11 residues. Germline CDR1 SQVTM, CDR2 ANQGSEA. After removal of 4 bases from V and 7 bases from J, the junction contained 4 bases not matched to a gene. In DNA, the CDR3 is TGCAGCGTTGTACAGGGGTGGGAGCAGTACGTC. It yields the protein CSVVQGWEQYV.

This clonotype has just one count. The CDR3 loop is CATSDQIYNEQFF. The CDR3 DNA reads TGTGCCACCAGTGATCAAATATACAATGAGCAGTTCTTC. V is TRBV24-1 and J is TRBJ2-1, with D uncertain. CDR3 length equals 13 residues. Germline V lookup: CDR1 KGHDR, CDR2 SFDVKD. V lost 3 bases to trimming and J lost 4 bases, with 6 bases between them.

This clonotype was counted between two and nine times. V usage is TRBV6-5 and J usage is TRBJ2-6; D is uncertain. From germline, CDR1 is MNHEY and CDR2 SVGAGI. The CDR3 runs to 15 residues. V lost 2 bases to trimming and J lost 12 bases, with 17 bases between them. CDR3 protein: CASSYPPWLDPVLTF. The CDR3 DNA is TGTGCCAGCAGTTACCCACCGTGGTTGGACCCCGTCCTGACTTTC.

CDR3 in amino acids: CASSRLQGYTGELFF. The CDR3 DNA sequence: TGTGCCAGCAGCCGTCTCCAGGGTTACACCGGGGAGCTGTTTTTT. This rearrangement joins TRBV14 to TRBJ2-2; D perhaps matches TRBD1 (5 bases). Germline CDR1 and CDR2: SGHDN and FVKESK. CDR3 length: 15 amino acids. Trimming stripped 4 bases from V and 3 bases from J, with 12 bases between.